This T cell receptor beta chain comes out of a study of response to subunit inactivated influenza vaccine (dated by TCRdb to 2016 to 2019). For the study in its entirety: Deep quantitative profiling of the T cell receptor repertoire was used in the study to follow responses to a trivalent subunit inactivated influenza vaccine. General findings and caveats noted by the study authors: The authors suggested that each seasonal influenza vaccination may recruit only a limited number of new T cells.

Worth noting for this clonotype: The antigen it binds to is not known. No quality values exist for individual bases; no much larger clone is one base distant.

The cysteine opens and the phenylalanine closes a CDR3 of 16 amino acids. Kept here is only the CDR3 DNA, which spans 48 bases and is read in frame from base 1. V lost 2 bases and J lost 1 base, and the count of bases not matched to a germline gene is 4. The CDR1 and CDR2 encoded by the germline V gene are SGHTA and FQGTGA. Library preparation employed RT-PCR. Instrument used: Illumina HiSeq 2500. The public sequencing data were trimmed at Q25 with fastp and processed into clonotypes with MiXCR by TCRdb, which kept only in-frame beta chains. Records with the same CDR3 protein are collapsed into one entry carrying the most frequent genes and DNA. In all, the sample holds about 540,000 distinct CDR3 sequences, and roughly 25% of those were seen once. 2.5% to 3% of the sample goes to the ten largest clones. These same records also appear under a second study, on T cells expressing NK-cell markers. The second source states: TCR beta cDNA libraries were prepared using 5'RACE template switching, which introduced a universal primer site and unique molecular identifiers. Three sorted T-cell subsets (CD3+CD56+NKG2C+, CD3+CD56+NKG2C- and CD3+CD56-NKG2C+) from under ten donors had their TCR beta-chain repertoires profiled. Among the eight sequenced donors, seven were HCMV-seropositive and one was HCMV-seronegative. In several experiments an anti-gammadeltaTCR antibody was added to restrict sorting to alphabetaTCR-expressing T cells. In six donors, the dominant CD3+CD56+NKG2C+ clonotypes were among the top 10 CD8+ clonotypes and accounted for roughly 1.0-8% of CD8+ T cells. Those dominant clonotypes were again the most abundant among CD3+CD56-NKG2C+ cells in several donors, at roughly 25-65%. It remained unclear whether the expanded NKG2C-expressing T cell clones were specific for HCMV antigens. The study sequenced eight donors, all healthy volunteers chosen at random: three men and five women. A commercial ELISA kit detecting HCMV-specific IgG in serum was used to determine HCMV serostatus. Peripheral blood mononuclear cells were isolated from blood by Ficoll density gradient centrifugation. CD4+ and CD8+ T cells were isolated from PBMC by magnetic immunoseparation with Miltenyi isolation kits. cDNA synthesis was primed from the TCR beta constant segment and was followed by two successive PCR amplification steps. Illumina HiSeq 2000/2500, MiSeq or NextSeq was used to sequence libraries as 2 x 150 bp reads. Reads were demultiplexed and grouped by UMI with MIGEC, and clonotypes were assembled and quantified with MiTCR. Only TCR cDNA sequences supported by at least two reads were kept to exclude erroneous sequences. The tcR package was used for downstream repertoire analysis, and clonotypes were matched between fractions using CDR3 nucleotide sequence together with V segment. Antigen specificity was annotated against VDJdb with VDJmatch, allowing one amino acid substitution in CDR3.

Recombination connected TRBV7-3 to TRBJ2-3; TRBD2 agrees with 9 junctional bases. The starting material was CD4+ T cells sorted from PBMCs, obtained 11 to 12 days after vaccination. The sequence came from a middle-aged man who received an inactivated influenza vaccine. Donor details come from another sample of the same person, matched by shared clones. At the DNA level, the sequence is TGTGCCAGCAGCTTATTCCCTAGCGGGGGCACAGATACGCAGTATTTT. Its protein reads: CASSLFPSGGTDTQYF.